The 8 T cell receptor beta chains presented below share a single source sample, sequenced in a study of cytomegalovirus exposure and HLA in healthy donors. A multiplex PCR was run with 60 Vbeta primers and 13 Jbeta primers. Method: immunoSEQ multiplex PCR; TCRdb's copy keeps in-frame clones and lacks some. The data hold roughly 190,000 clones, with over 80% observed a single time. Sequencing input: PBMCs. The source is a woman aged 50 to 60 in good health and CMV-seropositive.

V and J are TRBV9 and TRBJ1-4; a weak D match, TRBD1 (5 bases). Germline CDR1 reads SGDLS; CDR2 reads YYNGEE. The CDR3 runs 16 residues. V lost 2 bases and J 8 bases, leaving 19 bases between the germline ends. The CDR3 DNA reads TGTGCCAGCAGCGTGGGCCTTTTCGGGCGGGACGAAAAACTGTTTTTT. This gives the protein CASSVGLFGRDEKLFF. The full variable domain, its missing parts supplied by reference TRBV9 and TRBJ1-4, is DSGVTQTPKHLITATGQRVTLRCSPRSGDLSVYWYQQSLDQGLQFLIQYYNGEERAKGNILERFSAQQFPDLHSELNLSSLELGDSALYFCASSVGLFGRDEKLFFGSGTQLSVL.

About this clone itself: Sequence at one end of the junction differs from germline and may be a read error. V is TRBV2 and J is TRBJ1-1, with TRBD1 as a possible D gene (5 bases). Germline CDR1 SNHLY, CDR2 FYNNEI. This CDR3 contains 13 residues. The CDR3, as DNA: TGTGCCAGCCGACAGCGGGTGAACGCTGAAGCTTTCTTT. Amino acid sequence: CASRQRVNAEAFF.

J is TRBJ1-2 and V is TRBV7-3; D gene ambiguous. This CDR3 has 12 amino acids. The V gene's germline CDR1 is SGHTA and CDR2 FQGTGA. The V and J ends lost 8 bases and 7 bases respectively, with 14 bases between them. The CDR3 here is CASGSEASGYTF. CDR3 sequence (DNA): TGTGCCAGCGGTTCGGAGGCTTCTGGCTACACCTTC.

The chain employs TRBV7-2 and TRBJ2-2; D is possibly TRBD2 (7 bases). Trimming shortened V by 5 bases and J by 6 bases, and 16 bases separated the two germline ends. The germline CDR1 and CDR2 sequences are SGHTA and FQGNSA. The CDR3 has 15 amino acids. The CDR3 here is CASSPLGGAAGELFF. As DNA, the CDR3 is TGTGCCAGCAGCCCTTTAGGGGGGGCCGCCGGGGAGCTGTTTTTT.

J is TRBJ2-7 and V is TRBV2; D is uncertain. CDR3 length: 13 residues. V dropped 6 bases and J dropped 0 bases, with 9 bases sitting between them. Germline loops: CDR1 SNHLY, CDR2 FYNNEI. The CDR3 loop reads CASSLVPSYEQYF. The CDR3, as DNA: TGTGCCAGCAGCCTAGTTCCCTCCTACGAGCAGTACTTC.

The chain combines TRBV7-9 with TRBJ1-1; 10 bases match TRBD1. Germline values: CDR1 SEHNR, CDR2 FQNEAQ (reference sequence). The V gene end was trimmed by 1 base and the J gene end by 5 bases; junction bases not matched to a gene: 10. The CDR3 consists of 17 residues. Here the CDR3 reads CASSLGVVRDRGTEAFF. In DNA, the CDR3 is TGTGCCAGCAGCTTAGGTGTGGTAAGGGACAGGGGAACTGAAGCTTTCTTT. The full variable domain, its missing parts supplied by reference TRBV7-9 and TRBJ1-1, is DTGVSQNPRHKITKRGQNVTFRCDPISEHNRLYWYRQTLGQGPEFLTYFQNEAQLEKSRLLSDRFSAERPKGSFSTLEIQRTEQGDSAMYLCASSLGVVRDRGTEAFFGQGTRLTVV.

This chain connects TRBV11-2 to TRBJ1-2; 10 nucleotides align to TRBD1. V shed 2 bases and J 7 bases; nucleotides not matched to a gene: 10. Looked up from germline, CDR1 is SGHAT and CDR2 is FQNNGV. The CDR3 runs 16 residues. The CDR3 coding sequence is TGTGCCAGCAGCTTACTCCCTCCGGACAGGGGGATTGGCTACACCTTC. Residues: CASSLLPPDRGIGYTF. Supplemented by reference TRBV11-2 and TRBJ1-2, the full variable domain reads EAGVAQSPRYKIIEKRQSVAFWCNPISGHATLYWYQQILGQGPKLLIQFQNNGVVDDSQLPKDRFSAERLKGVDSTLKIQPAKLEDSAVYLCASSLLPPDRGIGYTFGSGTRLTVV.

The chain carries TRBV4-1 and TRBJ2-2, with TRBD1 identical over 9 bases. Per the germline V gene, CDR1 is MGHRA and CDR2 is YSYEKL. V trimming: 3 bases; J trimming: 4 bases; junction bases outside the gene matches: 6. The CDR3 is made up of 16 amino acids. For the CDR3, the DNA is TGCGCCAGCAGCCAGGGGACAGGGACGAGCACCGGGGAGCTGTTTTTT. Its protein product is CASSQGTGTSTGELFF.